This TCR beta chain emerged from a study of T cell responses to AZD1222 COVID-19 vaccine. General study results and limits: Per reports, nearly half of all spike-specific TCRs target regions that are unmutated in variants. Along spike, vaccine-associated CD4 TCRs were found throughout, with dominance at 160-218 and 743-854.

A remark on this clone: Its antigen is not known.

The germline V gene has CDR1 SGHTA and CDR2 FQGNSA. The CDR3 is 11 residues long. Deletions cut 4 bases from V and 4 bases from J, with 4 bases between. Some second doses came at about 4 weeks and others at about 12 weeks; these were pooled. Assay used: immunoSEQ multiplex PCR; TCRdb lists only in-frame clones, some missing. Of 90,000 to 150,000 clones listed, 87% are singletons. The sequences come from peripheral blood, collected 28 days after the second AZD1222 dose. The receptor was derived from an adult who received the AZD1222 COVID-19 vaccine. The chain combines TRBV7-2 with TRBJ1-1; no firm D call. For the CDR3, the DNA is TGTGCCAGCAGCTCCGGCACTGAAGCTTTCTTT. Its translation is CASSSGTEAFF. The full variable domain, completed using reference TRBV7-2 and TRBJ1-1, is GAGVSQSPSNKVTEKGKDVELRCDPISGHTALYWYRQSLGQGLEFLIYFQGNSAPDKSGLPSDRFSAERTGGSVSTLTIQRTQQEDSAVYLCASSSGTEAFFGQGTRLTVV.